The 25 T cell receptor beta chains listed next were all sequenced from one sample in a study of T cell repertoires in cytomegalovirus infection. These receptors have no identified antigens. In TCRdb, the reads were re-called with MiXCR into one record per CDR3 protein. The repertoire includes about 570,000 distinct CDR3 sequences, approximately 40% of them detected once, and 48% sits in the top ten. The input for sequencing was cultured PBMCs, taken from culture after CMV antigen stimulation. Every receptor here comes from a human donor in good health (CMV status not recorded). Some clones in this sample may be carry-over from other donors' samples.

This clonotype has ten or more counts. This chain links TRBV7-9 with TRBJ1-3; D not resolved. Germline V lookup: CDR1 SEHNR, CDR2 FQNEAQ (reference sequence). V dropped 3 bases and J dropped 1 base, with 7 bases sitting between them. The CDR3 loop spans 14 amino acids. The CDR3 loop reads CASSLHTSGNTIYF. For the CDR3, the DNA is TGTGCCAGCAGCTTGCACACGTCTGGAAACACCATATATTTT.

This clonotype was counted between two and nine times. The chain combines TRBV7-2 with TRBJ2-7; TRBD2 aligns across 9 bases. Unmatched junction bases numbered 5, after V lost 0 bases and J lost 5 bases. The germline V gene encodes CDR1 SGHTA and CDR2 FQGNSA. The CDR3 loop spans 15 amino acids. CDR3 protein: CASSLALAGSNEQYF. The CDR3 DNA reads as TGTGCCAGCAGCTTAGCGCTAGCGGGAAGCAACGAGCAGTACTTC.

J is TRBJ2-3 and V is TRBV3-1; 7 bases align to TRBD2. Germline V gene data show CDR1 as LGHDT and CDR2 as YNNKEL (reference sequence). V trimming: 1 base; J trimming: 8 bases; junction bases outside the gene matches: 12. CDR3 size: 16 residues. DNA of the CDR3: TGTGCCAGCAGCCAAGCGATCGCGGCACCGGGGGGTACGCAGTATTTT. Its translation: CASSQAIAAPGGTQYF.

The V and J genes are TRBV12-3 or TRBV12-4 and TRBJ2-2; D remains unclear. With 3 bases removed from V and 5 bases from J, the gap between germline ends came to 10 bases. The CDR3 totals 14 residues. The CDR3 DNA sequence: TGTGCCAGCAGTTTTGGGCAGAAGACCGGGGAGCTGTTTTTT. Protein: CASSFGQKTGELFF.

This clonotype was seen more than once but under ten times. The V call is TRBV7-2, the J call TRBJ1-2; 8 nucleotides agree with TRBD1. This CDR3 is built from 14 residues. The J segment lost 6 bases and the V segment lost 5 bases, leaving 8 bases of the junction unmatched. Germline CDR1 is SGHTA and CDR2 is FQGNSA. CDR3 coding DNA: TGTGCCAGCAGCAACGACAGGGGCCTTCATGGCTACACCTTC. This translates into CASSNDRGLHGYTF.

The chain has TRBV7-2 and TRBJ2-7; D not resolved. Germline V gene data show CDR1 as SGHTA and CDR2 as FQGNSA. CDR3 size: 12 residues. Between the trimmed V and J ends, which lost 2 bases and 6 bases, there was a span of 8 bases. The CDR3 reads CASSLPDSEQYF. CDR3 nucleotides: TGTGCCAGCAGCTTACCAGACTCCGAGCAGTACTTC.

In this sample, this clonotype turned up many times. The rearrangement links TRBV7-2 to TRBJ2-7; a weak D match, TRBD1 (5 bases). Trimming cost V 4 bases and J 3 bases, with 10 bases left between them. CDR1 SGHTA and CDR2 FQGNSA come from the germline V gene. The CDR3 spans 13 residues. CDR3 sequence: CASSSLDSYEQYF. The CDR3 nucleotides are TGTGCCAGCAGCTCCCTAGACAGCTACGAGCAGTACTTC.

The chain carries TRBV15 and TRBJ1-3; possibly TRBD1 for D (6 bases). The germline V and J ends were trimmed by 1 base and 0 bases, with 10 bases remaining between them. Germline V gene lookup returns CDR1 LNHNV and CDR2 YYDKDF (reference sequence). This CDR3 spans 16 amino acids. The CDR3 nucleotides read TGTGCCACCAGCAGAGGCCGGACAGCCTCTGGAAACACCATATATTTT. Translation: CATSRGRTASGNTIYF. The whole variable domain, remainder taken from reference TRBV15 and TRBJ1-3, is DAMVIQNPRYQVTQFGKPVTLSCSQTLNHNVMYWYQQKSSQAPKLLFHYYDKDFNNEADTPDNFQSRRPNTSFCFLDIRSPGLGDTAMYLCATSRGRTASGNTIYFGEGSWLTVV.

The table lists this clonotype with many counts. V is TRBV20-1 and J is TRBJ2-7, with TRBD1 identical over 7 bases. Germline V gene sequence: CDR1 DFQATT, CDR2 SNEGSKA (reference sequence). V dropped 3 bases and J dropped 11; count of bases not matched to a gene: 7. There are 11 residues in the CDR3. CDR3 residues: CSARTGSLKYF. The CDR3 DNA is TGCAGTGCTAGGACAGGGAGCCTTAAGTACTTC.

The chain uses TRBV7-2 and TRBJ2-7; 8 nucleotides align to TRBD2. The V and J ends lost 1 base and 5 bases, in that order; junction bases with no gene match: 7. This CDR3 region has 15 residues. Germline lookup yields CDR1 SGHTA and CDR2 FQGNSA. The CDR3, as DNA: TGTGCCAGCAGCTTAGGAGCGGGAGAGGGGAACGAGCAGTACTTC. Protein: CASSLGAGEGNEQYF.

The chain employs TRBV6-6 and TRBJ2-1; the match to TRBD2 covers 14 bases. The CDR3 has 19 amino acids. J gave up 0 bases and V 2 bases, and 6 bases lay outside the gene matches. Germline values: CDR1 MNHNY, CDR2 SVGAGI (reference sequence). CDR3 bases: TGTGCCAGCAGTTACCACGGACTAGCGGGGGGTGTCTCCTACAATGAGCAGTTCTTC. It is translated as CASSYHGLAGGVSYNEQFF.

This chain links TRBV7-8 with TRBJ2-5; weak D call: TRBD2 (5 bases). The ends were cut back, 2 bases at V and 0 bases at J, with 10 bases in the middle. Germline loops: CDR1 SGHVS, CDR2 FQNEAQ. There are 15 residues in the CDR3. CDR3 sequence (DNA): TGTGCCAGCAGCTTAAAGAGACTAAACCAAGAGACCCAGTACTTC. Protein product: CASSLKRLNQETQYF.

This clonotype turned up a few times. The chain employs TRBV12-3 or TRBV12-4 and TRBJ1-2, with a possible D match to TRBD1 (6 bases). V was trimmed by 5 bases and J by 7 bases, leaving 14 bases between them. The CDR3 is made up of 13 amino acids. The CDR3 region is CASSPTGRGGYTF. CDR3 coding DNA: TGTGCCAGCAGTCCTACAGGGCGGGGTGGCTACACCTTC.

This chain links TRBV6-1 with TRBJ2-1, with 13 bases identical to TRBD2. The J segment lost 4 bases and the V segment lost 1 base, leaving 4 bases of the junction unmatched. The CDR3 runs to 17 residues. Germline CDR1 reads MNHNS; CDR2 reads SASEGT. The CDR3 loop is CASSEVRTSGGYNEQFF. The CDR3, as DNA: TGTGCCAGCAGTGAAGTCCGGACTAGCGGGGGATACAATGAGCAGTTCTTC.

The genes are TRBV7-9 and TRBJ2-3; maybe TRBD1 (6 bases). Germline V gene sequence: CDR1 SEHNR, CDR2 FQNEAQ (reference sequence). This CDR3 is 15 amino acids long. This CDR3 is CAARTQGPSTDTQYF. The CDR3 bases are TGTGCTGCCCGCACCCAGGGGCCATCCACAGATACGCAGTATTTT.

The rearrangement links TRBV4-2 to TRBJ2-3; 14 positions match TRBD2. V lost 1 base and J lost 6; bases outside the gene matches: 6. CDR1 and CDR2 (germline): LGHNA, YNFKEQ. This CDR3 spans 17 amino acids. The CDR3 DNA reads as TGTGCCAGCAGCCAAGGACTAGCGGGGGGGCGAAGGGATACGCAGTATTTT. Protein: CASSQGLAGGRRDTQYF.

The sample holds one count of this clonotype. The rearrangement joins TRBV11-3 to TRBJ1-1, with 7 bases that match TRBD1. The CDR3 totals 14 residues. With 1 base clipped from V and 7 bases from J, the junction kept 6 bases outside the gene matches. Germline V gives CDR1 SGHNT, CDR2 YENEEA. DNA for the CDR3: TGTGCCAGCAGCTTAGGACCGACAGGGAGTGAAGCTTTCTTT. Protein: CASSLGPTGSEAFF.

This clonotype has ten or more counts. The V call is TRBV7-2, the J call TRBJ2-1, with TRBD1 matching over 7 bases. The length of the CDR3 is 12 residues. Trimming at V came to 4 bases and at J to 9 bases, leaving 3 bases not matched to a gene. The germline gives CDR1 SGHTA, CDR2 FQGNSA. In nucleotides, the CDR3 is TGTGCCAGCAGCTATCACAGGGGTGAGCAGTTCTTC. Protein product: CASSYHRGEQFF.

CDR3 residues: CSARDRRDGTGELFF. CDR3 coding DNA: TGCAGTGCTAGAGATCGCAGGGACGGCACCGGGGAGCTGTTTTTT. The chain joins TRBV20-1 to TRBJ2-2; D could derive from TRBD1 or TRBD2 (5 bases each). The CDR3 extends over 15 amino acids. Trimming pared 0 bases from V and 4 bases from J, leaving 12 bases between. Germline V gene lookup returns CDR1 DFQATT and CDR2 SNEGSKA (reference sequence).

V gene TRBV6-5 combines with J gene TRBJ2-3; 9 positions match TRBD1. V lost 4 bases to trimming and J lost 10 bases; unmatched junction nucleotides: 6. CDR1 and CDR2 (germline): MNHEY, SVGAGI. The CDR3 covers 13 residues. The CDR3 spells CASSSGQGRSQYF. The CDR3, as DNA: TGTGCCAGCAGTTCGGGACAGGGCCGGTCGCAGTATTTT.

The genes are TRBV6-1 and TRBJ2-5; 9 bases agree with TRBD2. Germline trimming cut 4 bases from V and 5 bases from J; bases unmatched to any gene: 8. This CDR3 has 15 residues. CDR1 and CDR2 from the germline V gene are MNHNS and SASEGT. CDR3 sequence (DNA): TGTGCCAGCAGTGGAGCGGGGGGCGGGTCGGAGACCCAGTACTTC. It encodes CASSGAGGGSETQYF.

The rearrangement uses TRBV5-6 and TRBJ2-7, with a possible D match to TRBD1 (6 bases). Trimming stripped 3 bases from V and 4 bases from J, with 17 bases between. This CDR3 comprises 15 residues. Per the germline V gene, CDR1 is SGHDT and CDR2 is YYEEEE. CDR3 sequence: CASSYPDRDVYEQYF. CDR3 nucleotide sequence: TGTGCCAGCAGCTACCCGGACAGAGACGTGTACGAGCAGTACTTC.

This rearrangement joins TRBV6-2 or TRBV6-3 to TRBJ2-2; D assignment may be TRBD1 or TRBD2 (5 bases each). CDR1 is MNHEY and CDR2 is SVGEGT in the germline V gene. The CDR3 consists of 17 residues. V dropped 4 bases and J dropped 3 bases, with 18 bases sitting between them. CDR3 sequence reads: CASSLTAGSGHTGELFF. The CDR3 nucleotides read TGTGCCAGCAGTTTAACAGCCGGGTCGGGGCACACCGGGGAGCTGTTTTTT.

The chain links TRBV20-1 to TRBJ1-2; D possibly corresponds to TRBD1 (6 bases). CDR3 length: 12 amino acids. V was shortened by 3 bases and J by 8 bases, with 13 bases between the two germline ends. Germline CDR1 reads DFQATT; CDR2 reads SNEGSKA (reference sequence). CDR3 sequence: CSARGRGQGYTF. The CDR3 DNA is TGCAGTGCTAGGGGGAGGGGACAAGGCTACACCTTC.

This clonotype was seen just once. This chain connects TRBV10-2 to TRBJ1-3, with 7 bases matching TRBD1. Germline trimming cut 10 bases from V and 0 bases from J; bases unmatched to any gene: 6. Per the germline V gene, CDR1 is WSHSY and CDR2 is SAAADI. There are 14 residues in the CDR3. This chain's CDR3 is CATGQARSGNTIYF. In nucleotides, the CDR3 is TGCGCCACCGGACAGGCCCGCTCTGGAAACACCATATATTTT.